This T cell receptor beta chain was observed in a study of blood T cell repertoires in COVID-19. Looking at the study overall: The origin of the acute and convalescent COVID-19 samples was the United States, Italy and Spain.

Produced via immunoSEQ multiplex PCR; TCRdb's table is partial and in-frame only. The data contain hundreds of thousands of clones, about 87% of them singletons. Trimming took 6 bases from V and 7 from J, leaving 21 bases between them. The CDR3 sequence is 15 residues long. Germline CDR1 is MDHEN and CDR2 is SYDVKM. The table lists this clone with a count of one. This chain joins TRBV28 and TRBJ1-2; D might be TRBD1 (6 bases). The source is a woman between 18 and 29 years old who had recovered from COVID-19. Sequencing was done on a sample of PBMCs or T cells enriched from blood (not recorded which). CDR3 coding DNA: TGTGCCAGCAGGCCCGACCCGGGACAAAAAGGTGGCTACACCTTC. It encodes CASRPDPGQKGGYTF.